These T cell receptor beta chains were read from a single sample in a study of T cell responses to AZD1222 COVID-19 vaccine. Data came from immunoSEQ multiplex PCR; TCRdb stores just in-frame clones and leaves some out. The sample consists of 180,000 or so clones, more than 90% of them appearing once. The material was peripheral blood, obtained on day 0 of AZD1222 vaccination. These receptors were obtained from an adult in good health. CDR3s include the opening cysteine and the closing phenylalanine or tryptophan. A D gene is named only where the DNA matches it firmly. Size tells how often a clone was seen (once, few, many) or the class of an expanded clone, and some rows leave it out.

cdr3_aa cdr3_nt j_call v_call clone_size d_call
CASSLEDRGTDTQYF TGCGCCAGCAGCTTGGAAGACAGGGGCACAGATACGCAGTATTTT TRBJ2-3 TRBV5-1 - TRBD1
CASSKAQGAGNSPLHF TGTGCCAGCAGCAAAGCGCAGGGGGCAGGTAATTCACCCCTCCACTTT TRBJ1-6 TRBV21-1 - -
CSASLDTQYF TGCAGTGCTAGTCTTGATACGCAGTATTTT TRBJ2-3 TRBV20-1 - -
CATSRDRVVSYEQYF TGTGCCACCAGCAGAGATCGTGTGGTCTCCTACGAGCAGTACTTC TRBJ2-7 TRBV15 - -
CASSLGTSLYDEQYF TGTGCCAGCAGCTTAGGGACTAGTTTGTATGACGAGCAGTACTTC TRBJ2-7 TRBV11-2 - TRBD2
CASSIGSLSDTQYF TGTGCCAGTAGTATCGGGAGTCTCTCAGATACGCAGTATTTT TRBJ2-3 TRBV19 once -
CASSLSVGGLDEQYF TGTGCCAGCAGTTTATCGGTAGGGGGCCTCGACGAGCAGTACTTC TRBJ2-7 TRBV7-9 - TRBD1
CASSLDPTGGAWGYTF TGCGCCAGCAGCTTGGATCCCACAGGGGGAGCGTGGGGCTACACCTTC TRBJ1-2 TRBV5-1 - TRBD1
CASKEGSYNSPLHF TGTGCCAGCAAAGAGGGCAGCTATAATTCACCCCTCCACTTT TRBJ1-6 TRBV25-1 - -
CASSPQMGLEQFF TGTGCCAGCAGCCCCCAGATGGGGCTTGAGCAGTTCTTC TRBJ2-1 TRBV12-3/TRBV12-4 - -
CASSKQISYEQYF TGTGCCAGTAGTAAACAGATCTCCTACGAGCAGTACTTC TRBJ2-7 TRBV19 - -
CASSKQLSGNTIYF TGTGCCAGTAGTAAACAGCTTTCTGGAAACACCATATATTTT TRBJ1-3 TRBV19 - -
CASSRDSSAVTDTQYF TGTGCCAGCAGTCGGGACTCCAGCGCAGTCACAGATACGCAGTATTTT TRBJ2-3 TRBV5-4 - -
CASSPRTVQGNTIYF TGTGCCAGCAGCCCAAGGACTGTTCAGGGAAACACCATATATTTT TRBJ1-3 TRBV3-1/TRBV3-2 - -
CATSRGDRVLGNEQFF TGTGCCACCAGCAGAGGGGACCGTGTTTTGGGCAATGAGCAGTTCTTC TRBJ2-1 TRBV15 - -
CASSLGTSGYYEQYF TGTGCCAGCAGCTTAGGAACTAGCGGTTACTACGAGCAGTACTTC TRBJ2-7 TRBV7-8 - TRBD2
CATRKGGRDRNTEAFF TGTGCCACCCGAAAGGGGGGCCGGGACAGGAACACTGAAGCTTTCTTT TRBJ1-1 TRBV3-1/TRBV3-2 - TRBD1
CASSLLSGAEAFF TGCGCCAGCAGCTTGCTATCGGGGGCTGAAGCTTTCTTT TRBJ1-1 TRBV5-1 - -
CASGSAGTAYGYTF TGTGCTAGTGGTTCAGCCGGGACAGCCTATGGCTACACCTTC TRBJ1-2 TRBV12-5 - TRBD1
CASSYQDVGNTIYF TGTGCCAGCAGCTATCAGGACGTCGGAAACACCATATATTTT TRBJ1-3 TRBV11-2 once -
CASSLAGTDTQYF TGCGCCAGCAGCCTAGCGGGGACAGATACGCAGTATTTT TRBJ2-3 TRBV4-1 - TRBD2
CASLAGGVLEQYF TGTGCCAGCCTGGCGGGAGGAGTCCTCGAGCAGTACTTC TRBJ2-7 TRBV2 - TRBD2
CASSSGQLGNTEAFF TGTGCCAGCAGCTCCGGACAGCTAGGGAACACTGAAGCTTTCTTT TRBJ1-1 TRBV5-4 - -
CASSSVNTEAFF TGTGCCAGCAGCTCGGTTAACACTGAAGCTTTCTTT TRBJ1-1 TRBV5-4 - -
CASTGQSSYEQYF TGTGCCAGCACGGGGCAGAGCTCCTACGAGCAGTACTTC TRBJ2-7 TRBV6-5 once -
CASSFGQGDYGYTF TGCGCCAGCAGCTTCGGACAGGGGGACTATGGCTACACCTTC TRBJ1-2 TRBV5-1 - TRBD1
CASSFPHPGLGSGEQFF TGTGCCAGCAGTTTCCCCCACCCGGGACTAGGGTCTGGTGAGCAGTTCTTC TRBJ2-1 TRBV28 - TRBD2
CASSLKQGTEAFF TGTGCCAGCTCACTAAAACAGGGCACTGAAGCTTTCTTT TRBJ1-1 TRBV18 few -
CASSQEGLARQETQYF TGTGCCAGCAGCCAAGAGGGACTAGCGAGACAAGAGACCCAGTACTTC TRBJ2-5 TRBV3-1/TRBV3-2 once TRBD2
CASSQAGDVHGYTF TGTGCCAGCAGCCAAGCCGGGGACGTCCATGGCTACACCTTC TRBJ1-2 TRBV4-2 few -
CASSPLNTGELFF TGTGCCAGCTCACCCTTGAACACCGGGGAGCTGTTTTTT TRBJ2-2 TRBV18 few -
CASSQVRGGAYTEAFF TGTGCCAGCAGCCAAGTAAGAGGGGGCGCATACACTGAAGCTTTCTTT TRBJ1-1 TRBV3-1/TRBV3-2 once TRBD1
CSVEHTRNTGELFF TGCAGCGTTGAACACACTAGGAACACCGGGGAGCTGTTTTTT TRBJ2-2 TRBV29-1 - -
CASSEGTTSNYGYTF TGTGCCAGCAGTGAAGGGACAACTTCTAACTATGGCTACACCTTC TRBJ1-2 TRBV6-1 - -
CASSYSSSSGTDTQYF TGTGCCAGCAGTTACTCGAGCTCTAGCGGGACAGATACGCAGTATTTT TRBJ2-3 TRBV6-5 - TRBD2
CASSPNGVYEQYF TGTGCCAGCAGCCCCAACGGGGTCTACGAGCAGTACTTC TRBJ2-7 TRBV12-3/TRBV12-4 - -
CASSLITGAIQPQHF TGTGCCAGCAGCTTAATTACCGGGGCGATTCAGCCCCAGCATTTT TRBJ1-5 TRBV7-2 - -
CASGRGLAGFYNEQFF TGTGCCAGCGGACGGGGACTAGCGGGGTTCTACAATGAGCAGTTCTTC TRBJ2-1 TRBV27 - TRBD2
CASSPGLAGGPAYEQYF TGTGCCAGCAGCCCCGGACTAGCGGGAGGGCCTGCTTACGAGCAGTACTTC TRBJ2-7 TRBV7-2 - TRBD2
CASSSMAQSTDTQYF TGCGCCAGCAGCTCCATGGCACAAAGCACAGATACGCAGTATTTT TRBJ2-3 TRBV5-1 - -
CASSPGQGLHYGYTF TGTGCCAGCTCACCGGGACAGGGCCTACACTATGGCTACACCTTC TRBJ1-2 TRBV18 - TRBD1
CASLPPNLFYWGYTF TGTGCCAGCCTTCCACCCAATCTCTTCTATTGGGGCTACACCTTC TRBJ1-2 TRBV2 - -